What follows is one T cell receptor beta chain and its context. The data are from a study of blood T cell repertoires in COVID-19. Study background: Sources were T cells, B-cell-depleted T cells, or PBMCs; the material itself was cDNA or gDNA.

Using immunoSEQ multiplex PCR, the repertoire was profiled, and TCRdb retains in-frame clones only, with some absent. This sample has about 390,000 clones, with about 90% found just once. From germline, CDR1 is SGHNT and CDR2 YYREEE (reference sequence). Unmatched junction bases numbered 4, after V lost 4 bases and J lost 6 bases. The CDR3 length is 14 residues. The rearrangement links TRBV5-4 to TRBJ2-1; 10 bases are a match to TRBD1. The sequence was collected from a woman aged 55-69 years with COVID-19, enrolled during active disease. The sequenced material came from peripheral blood. The CDR3 sequence: CASSAGQGINEQFF. CDR3 nucleotide sequence: TGTGCCAGCAGCGCGGGACAGGGGATCAATGAGCAGTTCTTC.